A single sample is the source of the 15 T cell receptor beta chains below, sequenced in a study of cytomegalovirus exposure and HLA in healthy donors. PCR was performed using 60 Vbeta and 13 Jbeta primers. Sequencing used immunoSEQ multiplex PCR; TCRdb keeps in-frame clones, though not all of them. The data show around 120,000 clones, around 72% seen once. Input material: PBMCs. All receptors derive from a woman aged 35 to 49 in good health and CMV-seropositive.

The chain joins TRBV5-4 to TRBJ2-2, with TRBD1 identical over 7 bases. CDR3 length equals 17 residues. J gave up 5 bases and V 4 bases, and 14 bases lay outside the gene matches. Germline V gene data show CDR1 as SGHNT and CDR2 as YYREEE (reference sequence). CDR3 in amino acids: CASSGEGQAKYTGELFF. As DNA, the CDR3 is TGTGCCAGCAGCGGCGAAGGACAGGCGAAGTATACCGGGGAGCTGTTTTTT.

The chain carries TRBV2 and TRBJ1-4; D call uncertain. CDR3 length equals 12 residues. Germline-derived CDR1 and CDR2 are SNHLY and FYNNEI. V lost 8 bases, J lost 7 bases, and 11 bases lay in between. For the CDR3, the DNA is TGTGCCAGCGGGGAGATGGTTGAAAAACTGTTTTTT. Its translation is CASGEMVEKLFF.

This chain joins TRBV9 and TRBJ1-1, with D unresolved. The CDR3 runs to 15 residues. V was shortened by 4 bases and J by 0 bases, with 13 bases between the two germline ends. Per germline, CDR1 SGDLS and CDR2 YYNGEE. In DNA form, the CDR3 reads TGTGCCAGCAGCCCTCTTGGGCATCTGAACACTGAAGCTTTCTTT. It codes for CASSPLGHLNTEAFF.

The genes are TRBV7-3 and TRBJ1-6, with D perhaps TRBD1 (5 bases). V lost 6 bases and J lost 4, with 10 bases in between. The CDR3 contains 14 residues. Germline CDR1 SGHTA, CDR2 FQGTGA. The CDR3 is CASSKGQYNSPLHF. Written as DNA, the CDR3 is TGTGCCAGCAGTAAGGGGCAATATAATTCACCCCTCCACTTT. Full variable domain (remainder filled in from reference TRBV7-3 and TRBJ1-6): GAGVSQTPSNKVTEKGKYVELRCDPISGHTALYWYRQSLGQGPEFLIYFQGTGAADDSGLPNDRFFAVRPEGSVSTLKIQRTERGDSAVYLCASSKGQYNSPLHFGNGTRLTVT.

J is TRBJ1-6 and V is TRBV19, with 12 bases identical to TRBD1. Germline V gene lookup returns CDR1 LNHDA and CDR2 SQIVND (reference sequence). There are 16 residues in the CDR3. J lost 2 bases, V lost 6 bases, and 2 bases had no gene match. Here the CDR3 DNA reads TGTGCCAGTAGGGGACAGGGGGCAACCTATAATTCACCCCTCCACTTT. It encodes CASRGQGATYNSPLHF.

The J gene is TRBJ2-2, the V gene TRBV11-3, with 8 bases fitting TRBD1. In germline, CDR1 is SGHNT, CDR2 YENEEA. J was trimmed by 0 bases and V by 3 bases; bases with no gene match: 0. The CDR3 has 15 amino acids. The CDR3 spells CASSLDRANTGELFF. The CDR3 DNA sequence: TGTGCCAGCAGCTTGGACAGGGCGAACACCGGGGAGCTGTTTTTT.

This chain joins TRBV28 and TRBJ1-5; weak D call: TRBD1 (6 bases). Trimming stripped 6 bases from V and 4 bases from J, with 16 bases between. Germline lookup yields CDR1 MDHEN and CDR2 SYDVKM. The CDR3 is 15 amino acids. CDR3 in DNA: TGTGCCAGCAGAACCTATAAAACAGGGAATCAGCCCCAGCATTTT. This gives the protein CASRTYKTGNQPQHF.

This clone was counted between two and nine times. CDR3 protein: CASSQLTGGRGNTIYF. The CDR3 region has the DNA TGCGCCAGCAGCCAGCTCACAGGGGGACGGGGAAACACCATATATTTT. The V and J genes are TRBV4-1 and TRBJ1-3; TRBD1 aligns across 8 bases. Germline CDR1 reads MGHRA; CDR2 reads YSYEKL. J lost 4 bases, V lost 3 bases, and 8 bases had no gene match. This CDR3 is built from 16 residues.

This clone occurred a few times. The V gene is TRBV25-1, the J gene TRBJ2-1, with TRBD1 matching over 7 bases. This CDR3 spans 13 amino acids. V dropped 6 bases and J dropped 7; count of bases not matched to a gene: 6. Germline loops: CDR1 MGHDK, CDR2 SYGVNS. This CDR3 reads CASRMTGRNEQFF. CDR3 sequence (DNA): TGTGCCAGCAGAATGACAGGGAGAAATGAGCAGTTCTTC.

The chain has TRBV28 and TRBJ1-2; 7 positions match TRBD1. The germline CDR1 and CDR2 sequences are MDHEN and SYDVKM. The CDR3 sequence is 13 residues long. J lost 7 bases, V lost 6 bases, and 8 bases had no gene match. The CDR3 DNA follows: TGTGCCAGCAGGCCGACAGGGATGGGTGGCTACACCTTC. Its translation: CASRPTGMGGYTF.

The J gene is TRBJ2-1, the V gene TRBV4-3; 10 positions match TRBD2. J was trimmed by 3 bases and V by 0 bases; bases with no gene match: 5. Germline CDR1 is LGHNA and CDR2 is YSLEER. This CDR3 spans 17 amino acids. Here the CDR3 DNA reads TGCGCCAGCAGCCAAGATGACAGCGGGGGGGGCTACAATGAGCAGTTCTTC. Translation: CASSQDDSGGGYNEQFF.

The chain links TRBV21-1 to TRBJ1-3; the D segment call TRBD1 is taken from the table without a DNA check. TRBV21-1 is annotated as a pseudogene. The CDR3 is made up of 17 amino acids. CDR3 bases: TGTGCCAGCAGCAAAGATTCGCAGGGTCAGGATGGAAACACCATATATTTT. This encodes CASSKDSQGQDGNTIYF.

V gene TRBV5-1 combines with J gene TRBJ1-2; 8 positions agree with TRBD1. In germline, CDR1 is SGHRS, CDR2 YFSETQ. Losses at the gene ends were 4 bases for V and 5 bases for J; bases not matched to a gene: 4. CDR3 length: 13 residues. CDR3 loop: CASSRDRQYGYTF. CDR3 DNA: TGCGCCAGCAGCAGGGACAGGCAATATGGCTACACCTTC.

The V call is TRBV5-4, the J call TRBJ1-1, with no clear D. Trimming removed 0 bases at V and 1 base at J, with 10 bases between. This CDR3 is built from 15 residues. Germline values: CDR1 SGHNT, CDR2 YYREEE (reference sequence). CDR3 sequence: CASSLAGKRNTEAFF. The CDR3 coding sequence is TGTGCCAGCAGCTTGGCGGGGAAAAGGAACACTGAAGCTTTCTTT.

The V and J genes are TRBV9 and TRBJ2-7; TRBD1 matches 8 bases. Unmatched junction bases numbered 5, after V lost 0 bases and J lost 3 bases. The CDR3 runs to 15 residues. Germline V gene data show CDR1 as SGDLS and CDR2 as YYNGEE. The CDR3 sequence: CASSVDPGGVYEQYF. CDR3 in DNA: TGTGCCAGCAGCGTAGATCCAGGGGGCGTCTACGAGCAGTACTTC.